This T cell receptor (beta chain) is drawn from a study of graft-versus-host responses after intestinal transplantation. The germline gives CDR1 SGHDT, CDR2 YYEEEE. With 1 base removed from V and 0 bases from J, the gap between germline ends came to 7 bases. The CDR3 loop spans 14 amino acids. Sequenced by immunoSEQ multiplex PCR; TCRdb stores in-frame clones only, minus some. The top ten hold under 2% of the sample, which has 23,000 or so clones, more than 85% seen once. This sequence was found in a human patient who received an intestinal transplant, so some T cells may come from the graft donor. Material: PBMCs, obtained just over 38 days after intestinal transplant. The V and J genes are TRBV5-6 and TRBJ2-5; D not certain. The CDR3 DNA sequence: TGTGCCAGCAGCTTGATTGGCTACCAAGAGACCCAGTACTTC. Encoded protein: CASSLIGYQETQYF.